The sequence of this TCR beta chain was determined in a study of cytomegalovirus exposure and HLA in healthy donors. PCR involved 60 Vbeta and 13 Jbeta primers. Per the original data handling: A later analysis tallied approximately 78 million unique TCR beta chains, 10 million to 12 million of them shared. Method: immunoSEQ multiplex PCR; TCRdb's copy keeps in-frame clones and lacks some. From that table come the V and J calls and clone size; the DNA was used to work out D and trimming. In the table there are about 130,000 clones, roughly four fifths of which are singletons. Germline V CDR1 and CDR2: SGDLS, YYNGEE. The CDR3 spans 13 residues. Trimming pared 0 bases from V and 1 base from J, leaving 5 bases between.

V is TRBV9 and J is TRBJ2-7; D is uncertain. Sequencing was done on a sample of PBMCs. This TCR was recovered from a woman aged 40 to 55 in good health and CMV-seropositive. CDR3 in amino acids: CASSVGGSYEQYF. The CDR3 DNA is TGTGCCAGCAGCGTAGGCGGTTCCTACGAGCAGTACTTC. Together with reference TRBV9 and TRBJ2-7, the CDR3 gives the full variable domain: DSGVTQTPKHLITATGQRVTLRCSPRSGDLSVYWYQQSLDQGLQFLIQYYNGEERAKGNILERFSAQQFPDLHSELNLSSLELGDSALYFCASSVGGSYEQYFGPGTRLTVT.